The clone carrying this T cell receptor (beta chain) was detected ten times or more. What it binds is unknown. This CDR3 contains 13 residues. Per germline, CDR1 MDHEN and CDR2 SYDVKM. V was cut by 4 bases and J by 1 base, with 7 bases left in between. Amplification from RNA transcripts yielded the TCR beta CDR3 regions. HTBI primers were employed in first-round RT-PCR, then a second-round multiplex PCR followed. TCRdb called the multiplex PCR reads again in MiXCR, with one record for every CDR3 protein. The sample includes roughly 500,000 distinct CDR3 sequences, around an eighth of them seen just once. The record originates from a study of Graves' ophthalmopathy and Graves' hyperthyroidism. Study conclusions and caveats: A majority of expanded thyroid clonotypes exceeding 0.001 frequency were likewise present in blood.

Ophthalmopathy donors' eye disease showed moderate-to-severe activity, CAS of at least 3, NOSPECS of at least 4 and duration under 3 months. This TCR was recovered from a young woman with Graves' ophthalmopathy. The chain couples TRBV28 to TRBJ1-1, with D perhaps matching TRBD1 (5 bases). Material for sequencing was blood. The CDR3 region is CASSWGKNTEAFF. The CDR3 DNA sequence: TGTGCCAGCAGTTGGGGGAAGAACACTGAAGCTTTCTTT.